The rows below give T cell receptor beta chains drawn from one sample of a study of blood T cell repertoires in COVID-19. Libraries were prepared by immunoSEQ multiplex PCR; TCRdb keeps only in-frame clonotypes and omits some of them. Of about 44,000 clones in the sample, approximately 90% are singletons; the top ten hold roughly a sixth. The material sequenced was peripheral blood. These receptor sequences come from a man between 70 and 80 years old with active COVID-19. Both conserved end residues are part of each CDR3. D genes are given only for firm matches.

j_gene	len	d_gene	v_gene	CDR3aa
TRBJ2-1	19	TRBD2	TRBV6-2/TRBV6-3	CASSYLSSGGARGWNEQFF
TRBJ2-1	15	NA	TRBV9	CASTQGVGGLNEQFF
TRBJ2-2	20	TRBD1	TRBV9	CASSFPLVSPGQGGSGELFF
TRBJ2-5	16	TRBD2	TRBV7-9	CASSLFLAGGQETQYF
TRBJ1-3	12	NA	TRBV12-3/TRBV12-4	CASSPRGNTIYF
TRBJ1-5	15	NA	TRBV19	CASSIRFGNNQPQHF
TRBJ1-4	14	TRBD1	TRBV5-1	CASRGDSLDEKLFF
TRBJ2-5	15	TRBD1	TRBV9	CASSATGTPKETQYF
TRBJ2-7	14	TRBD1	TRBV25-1	CASSPLGQNLEQYF
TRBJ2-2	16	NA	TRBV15	CATSRPTGPNTGELFF
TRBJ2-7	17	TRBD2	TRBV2	CASRRTSGGAVYYEQYF
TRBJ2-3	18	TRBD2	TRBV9	CASSVEPAGGLKTDTQYF
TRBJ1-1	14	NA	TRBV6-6	CASSPGHPLTEAFF
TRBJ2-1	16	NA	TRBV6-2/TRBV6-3	CASSSSLAGSYNEQFF
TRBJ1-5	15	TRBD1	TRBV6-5	CASSKGQGTNQPQHF
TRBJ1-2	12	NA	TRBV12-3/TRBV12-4	CASSLLDYGYTF
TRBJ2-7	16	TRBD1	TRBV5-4	CASSFSQGAPSYEQYF
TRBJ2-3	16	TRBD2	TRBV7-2	CASSLESGGGTDTQYF
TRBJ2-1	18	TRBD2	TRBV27	CASSLSGGGAGFYNEQFF
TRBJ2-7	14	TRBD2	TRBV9	CASSGGTTSYEQYF
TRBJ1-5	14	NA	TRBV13	CASSFGRGDQPQHF
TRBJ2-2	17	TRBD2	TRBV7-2	CASSRPGLATNTGELFF
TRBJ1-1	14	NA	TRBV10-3	CAIRKQAVNTEAFF
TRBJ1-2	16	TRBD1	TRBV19	CASTSWGQMPIYGYTF
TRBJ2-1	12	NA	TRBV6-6	CASSSSGNEQFF